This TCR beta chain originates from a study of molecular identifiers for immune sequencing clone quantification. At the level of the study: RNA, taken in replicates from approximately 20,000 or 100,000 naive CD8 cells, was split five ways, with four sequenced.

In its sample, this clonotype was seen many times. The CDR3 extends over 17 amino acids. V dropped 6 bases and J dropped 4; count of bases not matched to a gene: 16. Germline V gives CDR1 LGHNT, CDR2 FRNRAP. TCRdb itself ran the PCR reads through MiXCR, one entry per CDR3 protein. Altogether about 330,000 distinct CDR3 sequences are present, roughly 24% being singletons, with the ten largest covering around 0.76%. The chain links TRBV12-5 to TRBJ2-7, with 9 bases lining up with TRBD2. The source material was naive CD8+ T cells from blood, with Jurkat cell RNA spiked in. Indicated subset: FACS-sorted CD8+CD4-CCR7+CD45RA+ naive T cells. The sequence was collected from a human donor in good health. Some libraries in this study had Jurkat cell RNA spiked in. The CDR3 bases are TGTGCTAGTGGCGGCCCGTCCGGGCGGGGGGGAATGTACGAGCAGTACTTC. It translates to CASGGPSGRGGMYEQYF. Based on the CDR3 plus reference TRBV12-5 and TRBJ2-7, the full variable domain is DARVTQTPRHKVTEMGQEVTMRCQPILGHNTVFWYRQTMMQGLELLAYFRNRAPLDDSGMPKDRFSAEMPDATLATLKIQPSEPRDSAVYFCASGGPSGRGGMYEQYFGPGTRLTVT.